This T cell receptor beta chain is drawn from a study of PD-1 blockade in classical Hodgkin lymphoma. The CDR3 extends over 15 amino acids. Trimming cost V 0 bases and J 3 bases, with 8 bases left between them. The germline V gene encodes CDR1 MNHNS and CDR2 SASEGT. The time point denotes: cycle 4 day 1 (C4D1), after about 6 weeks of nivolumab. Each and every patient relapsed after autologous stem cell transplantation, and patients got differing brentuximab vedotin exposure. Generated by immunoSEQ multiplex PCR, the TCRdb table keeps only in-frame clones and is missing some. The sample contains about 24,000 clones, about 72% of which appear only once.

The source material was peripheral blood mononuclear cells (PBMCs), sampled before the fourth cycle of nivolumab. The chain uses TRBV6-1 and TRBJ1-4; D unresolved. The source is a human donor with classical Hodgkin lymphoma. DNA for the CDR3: TGTGCCAGCAGTGAAGCGCGGGGATCTAATGAAAAACTGTTTTTT. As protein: CASSEARGSNEKLFF.